This T cell receptor (beta chain) was sequenced during a study of T-cell memory formation after mild COVID-19. Whole-study context: Each donor largely had its own TCR clusters. Study-wide points: SARS-CoV-2 specificity of second-wave clones peaking day 37 was unconfirmed.

V trimming: 4 bases; J trimming: 4 bases; junction bases outside the gene matches: 4. Germline CDR1 SSHAT, CDR2 FNYEAQ (reference sequence). This CDR3 is 15 amino acids long. Note on this clonotype: As yet, its antigen is unknown.

The 5'RACE method, run with constant-segment primers, produced TCR alpha and TCR beta cDNA libraries (carrying sample barcodes and UMIs). In TCRdb, the 5' RACE reads were re-called with MiXCR into one record per CDR3 protein. The sample lists roughly 250,000 distinct CDR3 sequences; 16% were seen once. The specimen sequenced was PBMCs or a T cell subset sorted from them (not recorded which). The chain employs TRBV7-7 and TRBJ2-3, with 11 bases that match TRBD1. This TCR was recovered from a man between 18 and 35 years old who had mild COVID-19 (a few samples of this study predate the infection). Cell type and time point are not known. CDR3 loop: CASSSGTGGPDTQYF. As DNA, the CDR3 is TGTGCCAGCAGCTCGGGGACAGGGGGGCCAGATACGCAGTATTTT.